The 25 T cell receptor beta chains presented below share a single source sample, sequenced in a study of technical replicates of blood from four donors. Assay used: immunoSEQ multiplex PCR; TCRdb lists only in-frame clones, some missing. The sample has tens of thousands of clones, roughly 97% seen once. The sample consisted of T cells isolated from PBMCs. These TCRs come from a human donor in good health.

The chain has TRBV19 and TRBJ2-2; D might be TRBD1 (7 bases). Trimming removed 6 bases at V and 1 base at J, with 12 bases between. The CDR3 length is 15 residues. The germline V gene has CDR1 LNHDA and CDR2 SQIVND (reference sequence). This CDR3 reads CASSKQGGNTGELFF. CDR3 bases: TGTGCCAGTAGCAAGCAGGGGGGGAACACCGGGGAGCTGTTTTTT.

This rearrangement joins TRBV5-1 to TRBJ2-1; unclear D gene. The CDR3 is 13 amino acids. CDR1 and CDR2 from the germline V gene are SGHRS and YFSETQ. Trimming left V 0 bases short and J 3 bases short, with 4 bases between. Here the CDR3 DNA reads TGCGCCAGCAGCTTGGACGGCTACAATGAGCAGTTCTTC. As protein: CASSLDGYNEQFF. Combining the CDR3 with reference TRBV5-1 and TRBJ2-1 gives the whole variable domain KAGVTQTPRYLIKTRGQQVTLSCSPISGHRSVSWYQQTPGQGLQFLFEYFSETQRNKGNFPGRFSGRQFSNSRSEMNVSTLELGDSALYLCASSLDGYNEQFFGPGTRLTVL.

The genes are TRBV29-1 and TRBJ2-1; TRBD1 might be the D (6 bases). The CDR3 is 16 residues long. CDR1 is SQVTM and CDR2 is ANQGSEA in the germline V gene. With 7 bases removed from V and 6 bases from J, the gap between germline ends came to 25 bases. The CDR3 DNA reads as TGCAGCGCCCGCATATCCGGGACAAGAGGGCCCAATGAGCAGTTCTTC. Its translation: CSARISGTRGPNEQFF.

The CDR3 sequence is CASSVGSGLEAFF. In nucleotides, the CDR3 is TGTGCCAGCAGCGTAGGTTCAGGGCTTGAAGCTTTCTTT. This chain uses TRBV9 with TRBJ1-1; D is possibly TRBD1 (5 bases). Germline-derived CDR1 and CDR2 are SGDLS and YYNGEE. The CDR3 is 13 amino acids. V was trimmed by 0 bases and J by 7 bases, leaving 10 bases between them.

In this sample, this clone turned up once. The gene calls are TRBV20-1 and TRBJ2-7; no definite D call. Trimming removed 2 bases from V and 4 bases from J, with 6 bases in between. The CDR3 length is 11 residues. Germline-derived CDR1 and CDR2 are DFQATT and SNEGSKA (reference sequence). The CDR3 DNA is TGCAGTGCTAGACCCCAGTACGAGCAGTACTTC. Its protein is CSARPQYEQYF.

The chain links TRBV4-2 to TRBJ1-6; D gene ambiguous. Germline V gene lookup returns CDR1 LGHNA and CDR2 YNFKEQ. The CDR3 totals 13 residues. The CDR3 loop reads CATRADLNSPLHF. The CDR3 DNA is TGTGCGACGCGGGCGGACCTTAATTCACCCCTCCACTTT.

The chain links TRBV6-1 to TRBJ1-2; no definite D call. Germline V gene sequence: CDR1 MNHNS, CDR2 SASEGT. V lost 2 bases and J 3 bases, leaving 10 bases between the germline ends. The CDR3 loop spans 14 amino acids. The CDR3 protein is CASSELQVYYGYTF. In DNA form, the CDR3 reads TGTGCCAGCAGTGAACTTCAGGTATACTATGGCTACACCTTC.

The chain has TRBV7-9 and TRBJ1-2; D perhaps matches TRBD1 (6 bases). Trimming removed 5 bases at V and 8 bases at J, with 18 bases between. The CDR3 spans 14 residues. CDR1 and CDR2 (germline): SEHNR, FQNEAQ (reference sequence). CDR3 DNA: TGTGCCAGCAGCCACCGGGACACGGTCGGAGGCTACACCTTC. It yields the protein CASSHRDTVGGYTF.

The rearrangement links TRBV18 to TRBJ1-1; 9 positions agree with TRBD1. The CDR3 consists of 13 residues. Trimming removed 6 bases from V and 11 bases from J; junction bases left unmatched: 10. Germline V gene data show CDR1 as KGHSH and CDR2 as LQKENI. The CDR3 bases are TGTGCCAGCTCTCCTCTCCGGGACAGGGACGCTTTCTTT. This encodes CASSPLRDRDAFF. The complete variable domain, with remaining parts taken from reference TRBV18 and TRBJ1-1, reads NAGVMQNPRHLVRRRGQEARLRCSPMKGHSHVYWYRQLPEEGLKFMVYLQKENIIDESGMPKERFSAEFPKEGPSILRIQQVVRGDSAAYFCASSPLRDRDAFFGQGTRLTVV.

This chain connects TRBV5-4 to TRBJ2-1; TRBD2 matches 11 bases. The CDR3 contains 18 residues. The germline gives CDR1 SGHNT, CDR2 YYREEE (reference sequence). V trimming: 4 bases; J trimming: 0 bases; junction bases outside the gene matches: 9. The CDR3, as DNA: TGTGCCAGCAGCGAGGGACTAGCGGAAATCAGCTCCTACAATGAGCAGTTCTTC. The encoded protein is CASSEGLAEISSYNEQFF.

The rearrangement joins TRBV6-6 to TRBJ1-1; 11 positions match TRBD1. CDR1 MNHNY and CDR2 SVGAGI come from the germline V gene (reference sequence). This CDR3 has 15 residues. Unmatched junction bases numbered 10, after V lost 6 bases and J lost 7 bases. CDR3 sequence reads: CASRTGQGATIEAFF. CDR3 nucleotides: TGTGCCAGCAGGACAGGACAGGGGGCAACGATTGAAGCTTTCTTT.

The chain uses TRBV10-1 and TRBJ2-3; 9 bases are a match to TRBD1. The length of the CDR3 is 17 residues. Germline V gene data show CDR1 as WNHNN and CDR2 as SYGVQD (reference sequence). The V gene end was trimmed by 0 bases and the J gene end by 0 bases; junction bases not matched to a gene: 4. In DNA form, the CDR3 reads TGCGCCAGCAGTGAGTCCCCGACAGGGGGTAGCACAGATACGCAGTATTTT. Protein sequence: CASSESPTGGSTDTQYF.

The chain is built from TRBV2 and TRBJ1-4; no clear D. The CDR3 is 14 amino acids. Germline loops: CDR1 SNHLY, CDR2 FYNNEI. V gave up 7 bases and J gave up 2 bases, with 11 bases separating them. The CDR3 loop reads CASKLAGTNEKLFF. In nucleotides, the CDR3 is TGTGCCAGCAAGCTGGCAGGCACTAATGAAAAACTGTTTTTT.

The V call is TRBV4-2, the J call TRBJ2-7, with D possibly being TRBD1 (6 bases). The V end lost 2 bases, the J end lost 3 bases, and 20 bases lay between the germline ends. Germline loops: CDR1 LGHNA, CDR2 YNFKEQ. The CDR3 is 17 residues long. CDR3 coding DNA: TGTGCCAGCAGCCAATTCCCAGCCCTGGGGGCTAACTACGAGCAGTACTTC. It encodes CASSQFPALGANYEQYF.

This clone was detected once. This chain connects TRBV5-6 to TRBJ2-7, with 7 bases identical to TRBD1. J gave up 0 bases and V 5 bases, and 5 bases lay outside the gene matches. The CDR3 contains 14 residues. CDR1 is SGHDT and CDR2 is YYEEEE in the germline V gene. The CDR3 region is CASSTGDTSYEQYF. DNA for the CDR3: TGTGCCAGCAGTACAGGGGACACCTCCTACGAGCAGTACTTC.

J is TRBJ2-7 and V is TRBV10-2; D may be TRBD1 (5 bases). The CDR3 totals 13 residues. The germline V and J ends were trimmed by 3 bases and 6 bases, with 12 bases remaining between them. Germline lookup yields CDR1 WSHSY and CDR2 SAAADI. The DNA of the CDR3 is TGCGCCAGCAGTGACAAGGGGCTGGGCGAGCAGTACTTC. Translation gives CASSDKGLGEQYF.

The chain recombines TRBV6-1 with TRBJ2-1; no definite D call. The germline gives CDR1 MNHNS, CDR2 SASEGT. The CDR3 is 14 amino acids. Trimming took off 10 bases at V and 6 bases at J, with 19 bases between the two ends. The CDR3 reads CATLTFALFNEQFF. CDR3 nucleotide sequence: TGTGCCACACTCACTTTCGCGCTGTTCAATGAGCAGTTCTTC.

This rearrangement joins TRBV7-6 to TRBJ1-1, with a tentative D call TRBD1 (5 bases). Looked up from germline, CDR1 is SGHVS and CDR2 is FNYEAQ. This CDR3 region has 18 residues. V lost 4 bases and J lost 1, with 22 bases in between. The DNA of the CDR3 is TGTGCCAGCAGCTCAGGGCCCATCCAACATCCACCGAACACTGAAGCTTTCTTT. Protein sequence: CASSSGPIQHPPNTEAFF. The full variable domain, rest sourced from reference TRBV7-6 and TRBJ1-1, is GAGVSQSPRYKVTKRGQDVALRCDPISGHVSLYWYRQALGQGPEFLTYFNYEAQQDKSGLPNDRFSAERPEGSISTLTIQRTEQRDSAMYRCASSSGPIQHPPNTEAFFGQGTRLTVV.

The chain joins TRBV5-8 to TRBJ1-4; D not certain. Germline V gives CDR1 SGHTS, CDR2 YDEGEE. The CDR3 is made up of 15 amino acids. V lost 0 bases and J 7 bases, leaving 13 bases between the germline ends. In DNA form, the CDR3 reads TGTGCCAGCAGCTTGGTTGAGGGTTGGAGTGAAAAACTGTTTTTT. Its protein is CASSLVEGWSEKLFF.

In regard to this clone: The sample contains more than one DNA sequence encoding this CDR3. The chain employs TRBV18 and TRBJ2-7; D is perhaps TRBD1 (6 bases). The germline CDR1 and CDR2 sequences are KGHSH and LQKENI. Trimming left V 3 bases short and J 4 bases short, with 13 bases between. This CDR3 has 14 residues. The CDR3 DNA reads TGTGCCAGCTCACCGCAGGGGACCTCTTACGAGCAGTACTTC. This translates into CASSPQGTSYEQYF.

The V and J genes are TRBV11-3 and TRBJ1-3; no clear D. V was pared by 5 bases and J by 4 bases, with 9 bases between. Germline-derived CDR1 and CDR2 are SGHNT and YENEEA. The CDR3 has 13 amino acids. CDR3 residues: CASSQSEGNTIYF. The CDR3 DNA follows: TGTGCCAGCAGCCAATCAGAAGGAAACACCATATATTTT.

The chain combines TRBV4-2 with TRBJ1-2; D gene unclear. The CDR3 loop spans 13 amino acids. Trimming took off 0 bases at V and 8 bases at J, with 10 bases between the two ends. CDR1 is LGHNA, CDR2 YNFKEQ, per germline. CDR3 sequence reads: CASSQEILLGYTF. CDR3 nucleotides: TGTGCCAGCAGCCAAGAAATACTGCTGGGCTACACCTTC.

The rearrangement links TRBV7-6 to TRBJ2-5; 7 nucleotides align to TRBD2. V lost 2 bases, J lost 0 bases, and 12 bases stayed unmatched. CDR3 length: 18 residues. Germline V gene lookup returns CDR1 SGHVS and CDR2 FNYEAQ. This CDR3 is CASSLYQLAARYQETQYF. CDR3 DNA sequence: TGTGCCAGCAGCTTATACCAGCTAGCGGCCAGATACCAAGAGACCCAGTACTTC.

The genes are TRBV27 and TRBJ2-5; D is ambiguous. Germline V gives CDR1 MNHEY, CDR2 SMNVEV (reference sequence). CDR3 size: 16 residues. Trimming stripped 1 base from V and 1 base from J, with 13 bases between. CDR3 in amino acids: CASSLLEPATQETQYF. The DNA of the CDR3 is TGTGCCAGCAGTTTATTGGAGCCCGCCACCCAAGAGACCCAGTACTTC.

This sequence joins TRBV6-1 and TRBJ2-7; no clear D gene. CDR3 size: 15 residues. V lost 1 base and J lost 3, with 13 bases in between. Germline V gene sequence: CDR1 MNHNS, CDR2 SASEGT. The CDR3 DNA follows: TGTGCCAGCAGTGAAGGATCGGCGGTGGACTACGAGCAGTACTTC. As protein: CASSEGSAVDYEQYF.